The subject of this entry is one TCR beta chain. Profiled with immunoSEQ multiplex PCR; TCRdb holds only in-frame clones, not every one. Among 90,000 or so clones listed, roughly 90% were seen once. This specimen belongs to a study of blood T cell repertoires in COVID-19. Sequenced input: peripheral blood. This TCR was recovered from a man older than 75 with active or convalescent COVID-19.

CDR3 sequence: CASSQESAGVDTDTQYF. CDR3 DNA: TGTGCCAGCAGCCAAGAATCAGCGGGAGTAGACACAGATACGCAGTATTTT. J is TRBJ2-3 and V is TRBV3-1 (or the pseudogene TRBV3-2), with 8 bases matching TRBD2. The CDR3 consists of 17 residues. CDR1 is LGHDT and CDR2 is YNNKEL in the germline V gene (reference sequence). J gave up 2 bases and V 0 bases, and 7 bases lay outside the gene matches.